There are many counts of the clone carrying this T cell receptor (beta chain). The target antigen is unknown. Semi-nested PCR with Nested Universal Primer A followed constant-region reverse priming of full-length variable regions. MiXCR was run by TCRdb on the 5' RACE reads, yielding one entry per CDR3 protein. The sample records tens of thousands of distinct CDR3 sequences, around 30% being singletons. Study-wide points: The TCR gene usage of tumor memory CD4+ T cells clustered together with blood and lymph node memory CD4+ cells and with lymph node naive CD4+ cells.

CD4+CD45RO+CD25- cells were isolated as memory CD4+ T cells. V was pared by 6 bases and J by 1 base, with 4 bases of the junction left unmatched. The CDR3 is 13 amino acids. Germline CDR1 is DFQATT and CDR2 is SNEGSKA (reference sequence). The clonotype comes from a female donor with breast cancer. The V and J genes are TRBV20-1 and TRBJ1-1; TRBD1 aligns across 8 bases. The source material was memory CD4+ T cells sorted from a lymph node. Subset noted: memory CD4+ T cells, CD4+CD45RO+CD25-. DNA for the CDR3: TGCAGTGCCCCCAGGGGGCCGAACACTGAAGCTTTCTTT. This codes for CSAPRGPNTEAFF.